The TCR beta chain under discussion was sequenced for a study of T cells after yellow fever vaccination. Template switching by 5'RACE produced TCR cDNA, adding a universal primer site and UMIs. TCRdb reprocessed the 5' RACE reads with MiXCR, giving one entry per CDR3 protein. Of fewer than 100,000 distinct CDR3 sequences listed, roughly 8.2% were seen once; the top ten hold approximately 17%. CDR3 length: 16 residues. Trimming stripped 5 bases from V and 0 bases from J, with 15 bases between. Looked up from germline, CDR1 is SGHNT and CDR2 is YYREEE (reference sequence). The chain is built from TRBV5-4 and TRBJ2-1; TRBD2 is a possible D gene (6 bases). Material: CD8+ T cells not binding an NS4B(214-222) dextramer, sorted from PBMCs, obtained about 2 weeks after the first yellow fever vaccination. This clonotype was obtained from a man aged 18 to 30 who received the YFV17D yellow fever vaccine. CDR3 loop: CASRPGTWSSYNEQFF. The CDR3 region has the DNA TGTGCCAGCAGACCCGGGACTTGGAGCTCCTACAATGAGCAGTTCTTC.